The clone carrying this T cell receptor (beta chain) was recorded only once. Its specificity is not known. The germline V gene encodes CDR1 MDHEN and CDR2 SYDVKM. The ends lost 5 bases at V and 13 bases at J; junction bases unmatched: 4. CDR3 size: 11 residues. This sample was included in a study of shared clonotypes between healthy human individuals. Study background: With ages of 18 to 49, the donors were a couple of women and three men.

Sequencing used immunoSEQ multiplex PCR; TCRdb keeps in-frame clones, though not all of them. The sample has approximately 1,500,000 clones; 95% to 99% are singletons. Into CD45RA+ naive and CD45RA-negative memory subsets, the CD4+ cells were split. Study results and limitations: The study generally estimated greater richness for naive than memory subsets. Shared clonotypes: about 4.6% naive CD4, around 4% naive CD8, under 2.5% memory CD4, under 0.5% memory CD8.

Material: naive CD4+ T cells sorted from blood. This sample's subset: CD45RA+ positively selected. The clonotype comes from a young man in good health. This chain connects TRBV28 to TRBJ2-1; 8 nucleotides match TRBD1. The CDR3 here is CASSLGQGQFF. The CDR3, as DNA: TGTGCCAGCAGTCTAGGACAGGGTCAGTTCTTC.